The 10 T cell receptor beta chains listed next were all sequenced from one sample in a study of blood T cell repertoires in COVID-19. The repertoire was sequenced with immunoSEQ multiplex PCR; TCRdb's copy has only in-frame clones and lacks some. Seen here are roughly 310,000 clones, around 87% observed once, and the top ten hold under 4.5%. What was sequenced was peripheral blood. The receptor source for this set is a woman aged 50 to 60 with active or convalescent COVID-19.

J is TRBJ1-1 and V is TRBV19, with TRBD1 matching 8 bases. The germline CDR1 and CDR2 sequences are LNHDA and SQIVND (reference sequence). The junction had 3 bases not matched to a gene; V was cut back by 5 bases and J by 4 bases. The CDR3 is made up of 13 amino acids. CDR3 sequence reads: CASSADRGTEAFF. CDR3 nucleotides: TGTGCCAGTAGTGCCGACAGGGGCACTGAAGCTTTCTTT.

This clone was seen a handful of times. The chain joins TRBV19 to TRBJ1-3, with D unresolved. The CDR3 runs 15 residues. The V gene lost 5 bases and the J gene lost 0 bases, with 11 bases spanning the gap. The V gene's germline CDR1 is LNHDA and CDR2 SQIVND (reference sequence). The CDR3 spells CASSPTPSSGNTIYF. CDR3 sequence (DNA): TGTGCCAGTAGTCCGACTCCGTCCTCTGGAAACACCATATATTTT.

V is TRBV4-1 and J is TRBJ2-5, with 7 bases identical to TRBD2. The CDR3 extends over 17 amino acids. CDR1 is MGHRA, CDR2 YSYEKL, per germline. The J segment lost 4 bases and the V segment lost 0 bases, leaving 11 bases of the junction unmatched. Written as DNA, the CDR3 is TGCGCCAGCAGCCAAGACGCGGGCGGGAGTCCTGGAGAGACCCAGTACTTC. Protein product: CASSQDAGGSPGETQYF.

The V call is TRBV7-2, the J call TRBJ1-5, with unresolved D. The germline V gene has CDR1 SGHTA and CDR2 FQGNSA. The V end lost 1 base, the J end lost 1 base, and 8 bases lay between the germline ends. The CDR3 extends over 15 amino acids. Here the CDR3 reads CASSLVVTSNQPQHF. The CDR3 region has the DNA TGTGCCAGCAGCTTAGTGGTGACAAGCAATCAGCCCCAGCATTTT.

The chain is built from TRBV18 and TRBJ2-1, with TRBD2 matching 11 bases. This CDR3 contains 19 residues. CDR1 and CDR2 (germline): KGHSH, LQKENI. V shed 3 bases, J shed 0 bases, and the junction held 10 bases outside the gene matches. For the CDR3, the DNA is TGTGCCAGCTCACCTCTTCTAGCGGGAGGCCTAAGCTCCTACAATGAGCAGTTCTTC. Protein: CASSPLLAGGLSSYNEQFF.

V is TRBV4-1 and J is TRBJ1-6; 9 bases agree with TRBD1. Germline trimming cut 2 bases from V and 3 bases from J; bases unmatched to any gene: 11. The germline V gene encodes CDR1 MGHRA and CDR2 YSYEKL. This CDR3 spans 19 amino acids. This CDR3 is CASSQSGTGYDRYNSPLHF. The CDR3 DNA reads TGCGCCAGCAGCCAATCCGGGACAGGGTATGATCGCTATAATTCACCCCTCCACTTT.

The chain employs TRBV2 and TRBJ2-5; 8 bases map to TRBD2. The CDR3 is 15 amino acids. CDR1 SNHLY and CDR2 FYNNEI come from the germline V gene. J was trimmed by 3 bases and V by 5 bases; bases with no gene match: 8. CDR3 coding DNA: TGTGCCAGCAGTCCACCGGGACTAGATAAAGAGACCCAGTACTTC. Amino acids: CASSPPGLDKETQYF.

In this sample, this clone turned up a few times. V usage is TRBV10-3 and J usage is TRBJ1-1; D gene uncertain. This CDR3 has 14 residues. V lost 6 bases and J 1 base, leaving 12 bases between the germline ends. Germline V lookup: CDR1 ENHRY, CDR2 SYGVKD. CDR3 in DNA: TGTGCCATCAGCTCGGCGCGGGGGAACACTGAAGCTTTCTTT. Protein product: CAISSARGNTEAFF.

The J gene is TRBJ2-1, the V gene TRBV5-1; D might be TRBD2 (6 bases). Between the trimmed V and J ends, which lost 2 bases and 8 bases, there was a span of 20 bases. Looked up from germline, CDR1 is SGHRS and CDR2 is YFSETQ. This CDR3 spans 16 amino acids. For the CDR3, the DNA is TGCGCCAGCAGCTTTGGAACGGGGGTTTGGTTAGATGAGCAGTTCTTC. As protein: CASSFGTGVWLDEQFF.

The CDR3 region has the DNA TGTGCCACCGGGGGAGCGGGGAACACTGAAGCTTTCTTT. It is translated as CATGGAGNTEAFF. The V and J genes are TRBV27 and TRBJ1-1; tentative D call: TRBD1 (5 bases). Germline lookup yields CDR1 MNHEY and CDR2 SMNVEV (reference sequence). The germline V and J ends were trimmed by 10 bases and 1 base, with 13 bases remaining between them. The CDR3 has 13 amino acids.